This TCR beta chain was obtained from a study of cytomegalovirus exposure and HLA in healthy donors. PCR primers comprised 60 Vbeta and 13 Jbeta primers. Method: immunoSEQ multiplex PCR; TCRdb's copy keeps in-frame clones and lacks some. The sample has about 180,000 clones, about 77% seen once; the top ten hold less than 2.5%. This sequence originates from a woman in her thirties in good health and CMV-seropositive. Input material: PBMCs.

The CDR3 spells CSARAGGLSETQYF. CDR3 coding DNA: TGCAGCGCCAGGGCAGGGGGCTTGTCGGAGACCCAGTACTTC. The chain joins TRBV29-1 to TRBJ2-5; TRBD1 aligns across 8 bases. Germline V gene data show CDR1 as SQVTM and CDR2 as ANQGSEA. The CDR3 consists of 14 residues. J lost 5 bases, V lost 7 bases, and 12 bases had no gene match.